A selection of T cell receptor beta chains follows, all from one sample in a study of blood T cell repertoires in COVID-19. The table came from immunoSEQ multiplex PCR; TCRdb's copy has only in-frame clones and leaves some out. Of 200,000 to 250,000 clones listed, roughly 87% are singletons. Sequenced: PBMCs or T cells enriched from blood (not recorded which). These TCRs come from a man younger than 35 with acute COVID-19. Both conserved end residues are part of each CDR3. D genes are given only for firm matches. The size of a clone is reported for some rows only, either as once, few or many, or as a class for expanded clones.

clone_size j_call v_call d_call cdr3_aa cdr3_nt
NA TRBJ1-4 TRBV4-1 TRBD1 CASSQNPRDRGNEKLFF TGCGCCAGCAGCCAAAATCCCAGGGACAGAGGGAATGAAAAACTGTTTTTT
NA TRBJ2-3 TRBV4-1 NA CASRHPYRESTDTQYF TGCGCCAGCCGTCACCCCTATAGGGAGAGCACAGATACGCAGTATTTT
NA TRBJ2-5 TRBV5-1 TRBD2 CASSLAPGLVQETQYF TGCGCCAGCAGCTTGGCCCCGGGACTAGTTCAAGAGACCCAGTACTTC
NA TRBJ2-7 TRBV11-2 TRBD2 CASSLTSGGYEQYF TGTGCCAGCAGCTTGACTAGCGGGGGTTACGAGCAGTACTTC
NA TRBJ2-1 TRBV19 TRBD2 CASSRQGLAGNYNEQFF TGTGCCAGTAGTAGACAAGGACTAGCGGGAAACTACAATGAGCAGTTCTTC
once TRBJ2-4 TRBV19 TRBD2 CASSIRGGFAIQYF TGTGCCAGTAGTATCCGGGGAGGGTTCGCCATTCAGTACTTC
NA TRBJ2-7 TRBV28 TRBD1 CASSLIRIRDRGPAFYEQYF TGTGCCAGCAGTTTAATAAGGATTCGGGACAGGGGGCCAGCATTCTACGAGCAGTACTTC
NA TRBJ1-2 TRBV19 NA CASSTPGDYGYTF TGTGCCAGTAGTACCCCGGGGGACTATGGCTACACCTTC
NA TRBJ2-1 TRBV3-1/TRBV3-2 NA CASSRDTYNEQFF TGTGCCAGCAGCCGGGACACCTACAATGAGCAGTTCTTC
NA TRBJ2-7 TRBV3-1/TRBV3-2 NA CASSQDAQGIREQYF TGTGCCAGCAGCCAAGACGCGCAGGGGATTCGGGAGCAGTACTTC
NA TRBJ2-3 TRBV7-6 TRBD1 CASSQGDREDTQYF TGTGCCAGCAGCCAAGGGGACAGGGAGGATACGCAGTATTTT
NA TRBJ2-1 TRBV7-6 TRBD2 CASSLVGTSPTNEQFF TGTGCCAGCAGCTTAGTGGGGACTAGTCCCACCAATGAGCAGTTCTTC
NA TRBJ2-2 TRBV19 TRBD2 CASSRSRLAGDPTGELFF TGTGCCAGTAGTAGAAGCCGGCTAGCGGGAGACCCCACCGGGGAGCTGTTTTTT
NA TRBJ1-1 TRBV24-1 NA CATSDPDTEAFF TGTGCCACCAGTGATCCTGACACTGAAGCTTTCTTT
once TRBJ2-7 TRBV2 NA CASTGQSYEQYF TGTGCCAGTACCGGACAGTCCTACGAGCAGTACTTC
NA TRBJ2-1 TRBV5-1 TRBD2 CASTLAGEPYNEQFF TGCGCCAGCACTTTAGCGGGAGAACCCTACAATGAGCAGTTCTTC
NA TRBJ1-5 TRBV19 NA CASSMTDYSNQPQHF TGTGCCAGTAGCATGACAGATTATAGCAATCAGCCCCAGCATTTT
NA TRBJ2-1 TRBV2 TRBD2 CASRPGLGYNEQFF TGTGCCAGCAGACCGGGACTAGGATACAATGAGCAGTTCTTC
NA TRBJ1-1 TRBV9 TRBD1 CASSQGARTEAFF TGTGCCAGCAGCCAGGGGGCGCGAACTGAAGCTTTCTTT
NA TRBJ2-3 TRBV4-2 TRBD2 CASSQTAGGGTDTQYF TGTGCCAGCAGCCAAACAGCGGGAGGCGGCACAGATACGCAGTATTTT
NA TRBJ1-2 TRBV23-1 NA CASSQSKGRGYGYTF TGCGCCAGCAGTCAATCAAAGGGGCGCGGCTATGGCTACACCTTC
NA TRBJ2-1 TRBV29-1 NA CSVEELSDEQFF TGCAGCGTTGAGGAGCTGTCGGATGAGCAGTTCTTC
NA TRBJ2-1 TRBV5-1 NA CASSLDAGSYNEQFF TGCGCCAGCAGCTTGGACGCGGGGTCCTACAATGAGCAGTTCTTC
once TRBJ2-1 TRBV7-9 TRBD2 CATRLARNNEQFF TGTGCTACCAGACTAGCGCGCAACAATGAGCAGTTCTTC
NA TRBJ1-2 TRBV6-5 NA CASSYSGRVSGYTF TGTGCCAGCAGTTACTCGGGCAGGGTTTCGGGCTACACCTTC
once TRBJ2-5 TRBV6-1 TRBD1 CASSEASGTGQETQYF TGTGCCAGCAGTGAAGCGTCTGGGACAGGGCAAGAGACCCAGTACTTC
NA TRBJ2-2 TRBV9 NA CASSVSYRVITGELFF TGTGCCAGCAGCGTCTCATACAGGGTAATTACCGGGGAGCTGTTTTTT
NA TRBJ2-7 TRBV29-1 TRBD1 CSITGTGHYEQYF TGCAGCATCACCGGGACAGGCCACTACGAGCAGTACTTC
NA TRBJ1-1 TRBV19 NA CASSTALNTEAFF TGTGCCAGTAGTACGGCACTAAACACTGAAGCTTTCTTT
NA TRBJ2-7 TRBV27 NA CASSLTGVTPVEQYF TGTGCCAGCAGTTTAACGGGAGTGACCCCCGTCGAGCAGTACTTC
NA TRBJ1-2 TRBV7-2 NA CASSPGWGVQGYTF TGTGCCAGCAGCCCGGGGTGGGGGGTTCAGGGCTACACCTTC
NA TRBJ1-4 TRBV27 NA CASRRNRETNEKLFF TGTGCCAGCAGACGGAACAGGGAGACTAATGAAAAACTGTTTTTT
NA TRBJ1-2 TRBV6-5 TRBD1 CASSSGGQGWGYTF TGTGCCAGCAGCTCGGGAGGACAGGGTTGGGGCTACACCTTC
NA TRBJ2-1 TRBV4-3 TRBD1 CASSQDRETGGSEQFF TGCGCCAGCAGCCAAGATCGGGAGACAGGGGGCTCGGAGCAGTTCTTC
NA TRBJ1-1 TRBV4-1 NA CASSHPGQGFGEAFF TGCGCCAGCAGCCACCCGGGTCAGGGGTTTGGTGAAGCTTTCTTT
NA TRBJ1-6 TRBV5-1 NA CASRGGNSPLHF TGCGCCAGCAGGGGAGGAAATTCACCCCTCCACTTT
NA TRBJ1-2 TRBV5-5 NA CASSLVGLGYTF TGTGCCAGCAGCTTGGTGGGGCTTGGCTACACCTTC
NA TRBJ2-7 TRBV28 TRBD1 CASSLGRGQAEQYF TGTGCCAGCAGTTTGGGCAGGGGGCAGGCCGAGCAGTACTTC
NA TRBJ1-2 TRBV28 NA CASGGIFGYTF TGTGCCTCAGGAGGAATTTTTGGCTACACCTTC
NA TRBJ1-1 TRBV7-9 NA CASSFVRDTEAFF TGTGCCAGCAGCTTTGTGCGGGACACTGAAGCTTTCTTT
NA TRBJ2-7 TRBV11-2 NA CASSPSFARSNEQYF TGTGCCAGCAGCCCTTCTTTTGCGAGATCGAACGAGCAGTACTTC
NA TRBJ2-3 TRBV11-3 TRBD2 CASSALLAGNTDTQYF TGTGCCAGCAGCGCCCTATTAGCGGGGAACACAGATACGCAGTATTTT